Here is one T cell receptor beta chain with its context. The CDR3 runs to 16 residues. The V gene's germline CDR1 is LGHNA and CDR2 YSLEER. The V gene end was trimmed by 3 bases and the J gene end by 7 bases; junction bases not matched to a gene: 10. Per the original methods: Estimated nucleated cell counts came from reference gene primer amplification. Profiled with immunoSEQ multiplex PCR; TCRdb holds only in-frame clones, not every one. V and J calls and clone size are copied from that table; D and trimming were computed from the DNA. The table lists 110,000 or so clones, 85% of them singletons. The data originate from a study of blood T cell repertoires in COVID-19. Whole-study context: Italy, Spain and the United States were the sources of the convalescent and acute COVID-19 samples.

The sequence derives from a human donor in a cohort sampled during active COVID-19. Sample: peripheral blood. The rearrangement joins TRBV4-3 to TRBJ2-4; 9 bases line up with TRBD1. The CDR3 is CASSHALGDRANIQYF. For the CDR3, the DNA is TGCGCCAGCAGCCACGCTCTCGGGGACAGGGCTAACATTCAGTACTTC.